These 9 T cell receptor beta chains originate from one sample sequenced in a study of T cell changes during pregnancy in multiple sclerosis. Sequenced by immunoSEQ multiplex PCR; TCRdb stores in-frame clones only, minus some. The sample has about 67,000 clones; 80% to 90% are singletons. The specimen comprised peripheral blood, sampled in the first trimester of pregnancy. The receptors come from a female donor with multiple sclerosis, enrolled in a pregnancy study.

The rearrangement joins TRBV5-1 to TRBJ1-3, with TRBD1 matching over 7 bases. CDR3 length equals 15 residues. V was pared by 5 bases and J by 0 bases, with 5 bases of the junction left unmatched. The germline CDR1 and CDR2 sequences are SGHRS and YFSETQ. The CDR3: CASRPGTASGNTIYF. DNA for the CDR3: TGCGCCAGCAGACCCGGGACAGCCTCTGGAAACACCATATATTTT.

The V call is TRBV7-2, the J call TRBJ2-2; a possible D gene is TRBD1 (6 bases). Germline V gives CDR1 SGHTA, CDR2 FQGNSA. The CDR3 is 14 amino acids. The V end lost 3 bases, the J end lost 1 base, and 6 bases lay between the germline ends. CDR3 amino acids: CASSLTGNTGELFF. The CDR3 DNA reads as TGTGCCAGCAGCTTGACAGGGAACACCGGGGAGCTGTTTTTT.

This clone was recorded only once. The chain links TRBV9 to TRBJ2-1, with TRBD2 matching 10 bases. This CDR3 region has 19 residues. Germline V gives CDR1 SGDLS, CDR2 YYNGEE. V lost 3 bases and J lost 0; bases outside the gene matches: 12. CDR3: CASSENSGGTFSSYNEQFF. Written as DNA, the CDR3 is TGTGCCAGCAGCGAAAATAGCGGGGGGACATTCAGCTCCTACAATGAGCAGTTCTTC.

The chain has TRBV5-4 and TRBJ2-7; D perhaps matches TRBD2 (6 bases). Germline V gene lookup returns CDR1 SGHNT and CDR2 YYREEE (reference sequence). CDR3 length: 14 amino acids. V was shortened by 3 bases and J by 0 bases, with 10 bases between the two germline ends. CDR3 in amino acids: CASSYGLNSYEQYF. The CDR3 nucleotides are TGTGCCAGCAGCTATGGACTAAACTCCTACGAGCAGTACTTC.

The rearrangement links TRBV18 to TRBJ1-3; D unresolved. V was shortened by 2 bases and J by 0 bases, with 8 bases between the two germline ends. This CDR3 contains 15 residues. The V gene's germline CDR1 is KGHSH and CDR2 LQKENI. As DNA, the CDR3 is TGTGCCAGCTCACCATTGCGGGACTCTGGAAACACCATATATTTT. It codes for CASSPLRDSGNTIYF.

The gene calls are TRBV18 and TRBJ2-6, with unresolved D. The CDR3 runs 15 residues. Germline lookup yields CDR1 KGHSH and CDR2 LQKENI. The V gene lost 4 bases and the J gene lost 0 bases, with 7 bases spanning the gap. The CDR3 spells CASSLSDSGANVLTF. The CDR3, as DNA: TGTGCCAGCTCACTTTCAGACTCTGGGGCCAACGTCCTGACTTTC.

In its sample, this clone was seen once. V and J are TRBV5-6 and TRBJ1-2; TRBD1 is a possible D gene (5 bases). Trimming shortened V by 2 bases and J by 4 bases, and 12 bases separated the two germline ends. This CDR3 comprises 14 residues. Germline-derived CDR1 and CDR2 are SGHDT and YYEEEE. Here the CDR3 DNA reads TGTGCCAGCAGCTTACCCAACGGGGGCTATGGCTACACCTTC. This sequence encodes CASSLPNGGYGYTF.

J is TRBJ2-5 and V is TRBV5-6, with TRBD1 as a possible D gene (6 bases). This CDR3 contains 13 residues. V was pared by 9 bases and J by 3 bases, with 15 bases between. CDR1 and CDR2 (germline): SGHDT, YYEEEE. The CDR3 sequence is CATGAGAEETQYF. CDR3 nucleotides: TGTGCCACCGGGGCAGGGGCCGAAGAGACCCAGTACTTC.

The chain links TRBV2 to TRBJ2-3, with 7 bases lining up with TRBD2. This CDR3 is built from 13 residues. The V gene end was trimmed by 8 bases and the J gene end by 6 bases; junction bases not matched to a gene: 8. Germline CDR1 SNHLY, CDR2 FYNNEI. The CDR3 DNA is TGTGCCAGCGGGGGGGAGGTAGGCGATACGCAGTATTTT. It specifies CASGGEVGDTQYF.